A single sample gave rise to the 9 T cell receptor beta chains below, sequenced in a study of blood T cell repertoires in COVID-19. The assay was immunoSEQ multiplex PCR, and TCRdb's table has in-frame clones only and misses some. The table includes about 200,000 clones, 88% detected once. Sequencing was performed on peripheral blood. The receptors stem from a human donor in a cohort sampled during active COVID-19.

J is TRBJ1-4 and V is TRBV11-2, with 7 bases that match TRBD1. The CDR3 totals 15 residues. CDR1 SGHAT and CDR2 FQNNGV come from the germline V gene. Trimming removed 5 bases from V and 6 bases from J; junction bases left unmatched: 9. The CDR3 DNA sequence: TGTGCCAGCAGCCCGTTCGGAGGGGGCGATGAAAAACTGTTTTTT. The encoded protein is CASSPFGGGDEKLFF. The variable domain in full, with the rest retrieved from reference TRBV11-2 and TRBJ1-4, is EAGVAQSPRYKIIEKRQSVAFWCNPISGHATLYWYQQILGQGPKLLIQFQNNGVVDDSQLPKDRFSAERLKGVDSTLKIQPAKLEDSAVYLCASSPFGGGDEKLFFGSGTQLSVL.

The chain links TRBV7-9 to TRBJ2-7; D gene ambiguous. Germline-derived CDR1 and CDR2 are SEHNR and FQNEAQ (reference sequence). The V and J ends lost 5 bases and 3 bases respectively, with 5 bases between them. The CDR3 totals 11 residues. CDR3 in DNA: TGTGCCAGCAGCCCCCTCTACGAGCAGTACTTC. Translation: CASSPLYEQYF.

The count of this clone is one. CDR3 protein: CASRQGQYTEAFF. The DNA of the CDR3 is TGCGCCAGCAGACAGGGACAGTACACTGAAGCTTTCTTT. This chain uses TRBV10-2 with TRBJ1-1, with 7 bases that match TRBD1. The CDR3 sequence is 13 residues long. In germline, CDR1 is WSHSY, CDR2 SAAADI. Unmatched junction bases numbered 4, after V lost 6 bases and J lost 3 bases.

The table lists this clone with a count of one. The V gene is TRBV7-8, the J gene TRBJ2-7; D is possibly TRBD2 (6 bases). V shed 1 base and J shed 4 bases, with 20 bases lying between them. Germline lookup yields CDR1 SGHVS and CDR2 FQNEAQ. The CDR3 loop spans 17 amino acids. The CDR3 loop is CASSLVALPAGLYEQYF. CDR3 coding DNA: TGTGCCAGCAGCTTAGTGGCGCTCCCAGCGGGCTTATACGAGCAGTACTTC.

This clone came up a few times. The gene calls are TRBV28 and TRBJ1-2; maybe TRBD1 (5 bases). The CDR3 consists of 14 residues. Germline V CDR1 and CDR2: MDHEN, SYDVKM. V lost 6 bases, J lost 2 bases, and 13 bases lay in between. The CDR3 coding sequence is TGTGCCAGCAGCTGGGACTTTCTGAACTATGGCTACACCTTC. Residues: CASSWDFLNYGYTF.

The chain couples TRBV5-4 to TRBJ2-3; tentative D call: TRBD2 (7 bases). Trimming cost V 4 bases and J 4 bases, with 22 bases left between them. Germline V gives CDR1 SGHNT, CDR2 YYREEE (reference sequence). The length of the CDR3 is 17 residues. The CDR3: CASSPERGRVSSDTQYF. CDR3 in DNA: TGTGCCAGCAGCCCGGAGAGGGGGAGGGTTAGCTCAGATACGCAGTATTTT.

V gene TRBV2 combines with J gene TRBJ2-7; D perhaps matches TRBD2 (5 bases). Germline CDR1 SNHLY, CDR2 FYNNEI. V gave up 6 bases and J gave up 5 bases, with 17 bases separating them. This CDR3 has 14 residues. The CDR3 DNA is TGTGCCAGCAGAAAATTTACGGACTTCGACGAGCAGTACTTC. Protein product: CASRKFTDFDEQYF. The complete variable domain, with remaining parts taken from reference TRBV2 and TRBJ2-7, reads EPEVTQTPSHQVTQMGQEVILRCVPISNHLYFYWYRQILGQKVEFLVSFYNNEISEKSEIFDDQFSVERPDGSNFTLKIRSTKLEDSAMYFCASRKFTDFDEQYFGPGTRLTVT.

This chain links TRBV7-6 with TRBJ1-1; D unclear. Looked up from germline, CDR1 is SGHVS and CDR2 is FNYEAQ. The length of the CDR3 is 15 residues. The V and J ends lost 4 bases and 1 base respectively, with 13 bases between them. CDR3 nucleotides: TGTGCCAGCAGCTCATTACAACAATGGAACACTGAAGCTTTCTTT. Residues: CASSSLQQWNTEAFF.

The genes are TRBV11-2 and TRBJ2-3, with D possibly being TRBD1 (6 bases). Looked up from germline, CDR1 is SGHAT and CDR2 is FQNNGV. The CDR3 has 12 amino acids. The V and J ends lost 5 bases and 4 bases respectively, with 7 bases between them. CDR3 protein: CASSHRADTQYF. The CDR3 bases are TGTGCCAGCAGCCACAGGGCAGATACGCAGTATTTT. Full variable domain (remainder filled in from reference TRBV11-2 and TRBJ2-3): EAGVAQSPRYKIIEKRQSVAFWCNPISGHATLYWYQQILGQGPKLLIQFQNNGVVDDSQLPKDRFSAERLKGVDSTLKIQPAKLEDSAVYLCASSHRADTQYFGPGTRLTVL.